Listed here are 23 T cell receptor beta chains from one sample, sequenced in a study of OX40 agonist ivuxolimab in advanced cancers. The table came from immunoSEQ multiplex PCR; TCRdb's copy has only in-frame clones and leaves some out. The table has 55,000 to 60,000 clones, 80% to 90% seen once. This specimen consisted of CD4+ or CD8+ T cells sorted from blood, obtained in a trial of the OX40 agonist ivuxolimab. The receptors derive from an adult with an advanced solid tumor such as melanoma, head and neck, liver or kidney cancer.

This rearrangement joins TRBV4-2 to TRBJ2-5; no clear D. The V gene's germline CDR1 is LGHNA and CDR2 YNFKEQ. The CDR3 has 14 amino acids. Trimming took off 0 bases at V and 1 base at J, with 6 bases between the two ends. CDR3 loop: CASSQDLSQETQYF. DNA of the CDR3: TGTGCCAGCAGCCAAGACTTATCCCAAGAGACCCAGTACTTC.

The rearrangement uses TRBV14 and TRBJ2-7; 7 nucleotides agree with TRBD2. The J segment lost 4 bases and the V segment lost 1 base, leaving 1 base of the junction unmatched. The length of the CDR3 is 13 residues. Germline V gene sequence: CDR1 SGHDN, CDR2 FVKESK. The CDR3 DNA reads TGTGCCAGCAGCCAAGCCGGGAGGTACGAGCAGTACTTC. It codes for CASSQAGRYEQYF.

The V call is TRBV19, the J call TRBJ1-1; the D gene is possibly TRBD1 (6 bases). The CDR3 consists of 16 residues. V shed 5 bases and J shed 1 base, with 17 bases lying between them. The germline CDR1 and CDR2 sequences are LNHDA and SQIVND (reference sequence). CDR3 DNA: TGTGCCAGTAGTGTCATCGGACAGACCCAGAACACTGAAGCTTTCTTT. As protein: CASSVIGQTQNTEAFF.

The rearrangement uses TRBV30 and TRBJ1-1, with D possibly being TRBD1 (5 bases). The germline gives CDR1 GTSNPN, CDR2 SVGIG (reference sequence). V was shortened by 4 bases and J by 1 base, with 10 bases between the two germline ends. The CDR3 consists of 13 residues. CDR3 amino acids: CAWTRGANTEAFF. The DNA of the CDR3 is TGTGCCTGGACTCGGGGCGCGAACACTGAAGCTTTCTTT.

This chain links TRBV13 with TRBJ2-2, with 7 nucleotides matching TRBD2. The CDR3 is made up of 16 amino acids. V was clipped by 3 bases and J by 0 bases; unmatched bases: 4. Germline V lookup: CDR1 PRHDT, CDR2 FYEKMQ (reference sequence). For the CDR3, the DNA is TGTGCCAGCAGCTTTTGGCTAGCGGCGAACACCGGGGAGCTGTTTTTT. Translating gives CASSFWLAANTGELFF.

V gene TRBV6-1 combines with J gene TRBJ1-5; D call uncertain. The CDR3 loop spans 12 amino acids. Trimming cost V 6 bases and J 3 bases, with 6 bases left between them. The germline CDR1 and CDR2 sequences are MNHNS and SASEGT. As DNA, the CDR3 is TGTGCCAGCAGGGCTTACAATCAGCCCCAGCATTTT. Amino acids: CASRAYNQPQHF.

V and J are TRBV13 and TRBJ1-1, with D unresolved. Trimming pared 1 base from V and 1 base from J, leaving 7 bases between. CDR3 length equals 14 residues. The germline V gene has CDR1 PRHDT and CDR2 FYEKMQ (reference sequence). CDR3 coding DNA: TGTGCCAGCAGCTTAGCTTGGCCGAACACTGAAGCTTTCTTT. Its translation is CASSLAWPNTEAFF.

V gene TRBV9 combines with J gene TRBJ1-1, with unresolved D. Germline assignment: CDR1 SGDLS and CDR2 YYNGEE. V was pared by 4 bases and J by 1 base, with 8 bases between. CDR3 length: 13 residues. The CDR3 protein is CASSPQGNTEAFF. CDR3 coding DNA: TGTGCCAGCAGCCCCCAAGGGAACACTGAAGCTTTCTTT.

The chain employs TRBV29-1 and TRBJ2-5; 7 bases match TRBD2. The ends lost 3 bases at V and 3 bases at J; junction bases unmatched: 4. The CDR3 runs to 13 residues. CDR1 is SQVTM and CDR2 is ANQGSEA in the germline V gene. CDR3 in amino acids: CSVEASGKETQYF. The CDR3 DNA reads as TGCAGCGTTGAGGCTAGCGGAAAAGAGACCCAGTACTTC.

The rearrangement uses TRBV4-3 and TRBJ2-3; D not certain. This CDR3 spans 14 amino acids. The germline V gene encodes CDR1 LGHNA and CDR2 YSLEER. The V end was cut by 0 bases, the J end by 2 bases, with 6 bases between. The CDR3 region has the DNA TGCGCCAGCAGCCAAGAGACCTACACAGATACGCAGTATTTT. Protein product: CASSQETYTDTQYF.

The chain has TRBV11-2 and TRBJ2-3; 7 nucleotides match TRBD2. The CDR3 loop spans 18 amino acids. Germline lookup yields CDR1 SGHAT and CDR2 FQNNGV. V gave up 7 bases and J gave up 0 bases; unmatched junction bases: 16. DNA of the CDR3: TGTGCCAGCACCCTAGGGGTGGCGGCGGGGGATAGCACAGATACGCAGTATTTT. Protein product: CASTLGVAAGDSTDTQYF. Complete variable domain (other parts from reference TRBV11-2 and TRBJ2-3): EAGVAQSPRYKIIEKRQSVAFWCNPISGHATLYWYQQILGQGPKLLIQFQNNGVVDDSQLPKDRFSAERLKGVDSTLKIQPAKLEDSAVYLCASTLGVAAGDSTDTQYFGPGTRLTVL.

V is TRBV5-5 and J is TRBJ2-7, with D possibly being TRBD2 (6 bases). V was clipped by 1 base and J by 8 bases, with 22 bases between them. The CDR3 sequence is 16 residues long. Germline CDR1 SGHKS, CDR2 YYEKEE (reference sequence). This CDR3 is CASSLWGSGHSTQQYF. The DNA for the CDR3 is TGTGCCAGCAGCTTGTGGGGTAGCGGACATTCTACGCAGCAGTACTTC.

CDR3 DNA: TGTGCCAGCAGCTTCGATTGGACAGGACCGGGAAAGTACTTC. Its protein is CASSFDWTGPGKYF. V is TRBV7-2 and J is TRBJ2-5; 7 bases are shared with TRBD1. The CDR3 has 14 residues. The ends lost 3 bases at V and 12 bases at J; junction bases unmatched: 13. Looked up from germline, CDR1 is SGHTA and CDR2 is FQGNSA. The full variable domain, its missing parts supplied by reference TRBV7-2 and TRBJ2-5, is GAGVSQSPSNKVTEKGKDVELRCDPISGHTALYWYRQSLGQGLEFLIYFQGNSAPDKSGLPSDRFSAERTGGSVSTLTIQRTQQEDSAVYLCASSFDWTGPGKYFGPGTRLLVL.

CDR3 sequence reads: CASSLGTSKFF. CDR3 nucleotide sequence: TGTGCCAGCAGCTTGGGGACTAGTAAGTTCTTC. The V and J genes are TRBV5-6 and TRBJ2-1; 7 bases match TRBD2. V dropped 0 bases and J dropped 14; count of bases not matched to a gene: 2. Germline V CDR1 and CDR2: SGHDT, YYEEEE. The CDR3 covers 11 residues.

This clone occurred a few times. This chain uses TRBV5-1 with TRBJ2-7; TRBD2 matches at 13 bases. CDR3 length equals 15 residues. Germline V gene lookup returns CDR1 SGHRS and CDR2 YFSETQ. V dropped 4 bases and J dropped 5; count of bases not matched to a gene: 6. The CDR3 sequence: CASSRTTSGRDEQYF. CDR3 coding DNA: TGCGCCAGCAGCCGAACCACTAGCGGGAGGGACGAGCAGTACTTC.

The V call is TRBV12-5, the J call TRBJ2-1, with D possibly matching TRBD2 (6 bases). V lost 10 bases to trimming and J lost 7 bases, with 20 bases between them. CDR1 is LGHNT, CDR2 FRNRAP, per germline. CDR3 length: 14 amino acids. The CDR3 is CATPGGETKNEQFF. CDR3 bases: TGTGCTACCCCCGGCGGGGAAACCAAGAATGAGCAGTTCTTC.

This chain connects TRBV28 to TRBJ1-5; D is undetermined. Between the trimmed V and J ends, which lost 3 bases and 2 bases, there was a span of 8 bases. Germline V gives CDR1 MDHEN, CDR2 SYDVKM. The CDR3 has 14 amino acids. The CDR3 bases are TGTGCCAGCAGTTTGTCGCAAGGCAATCAGCCCCAGCATTTT. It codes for CASSLSQGNQPQHF.

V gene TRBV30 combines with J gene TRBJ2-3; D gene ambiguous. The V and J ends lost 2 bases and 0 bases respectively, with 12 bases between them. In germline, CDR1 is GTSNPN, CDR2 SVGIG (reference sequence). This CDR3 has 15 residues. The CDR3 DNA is TGTGCCTGGAGTTCCCCATCGTCTAGCACAGATACGCAGTATTTT. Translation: CAWSSPSSSTDTQYF.

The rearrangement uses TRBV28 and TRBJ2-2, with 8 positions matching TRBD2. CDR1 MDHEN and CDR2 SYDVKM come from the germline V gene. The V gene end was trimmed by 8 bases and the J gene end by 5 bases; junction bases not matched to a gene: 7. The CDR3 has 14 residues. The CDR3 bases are TGTGCCAGCCTCCGACTAGCGTCGACCGGGGAGCTGTTTTTT. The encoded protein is CASLRLASTGELFF.

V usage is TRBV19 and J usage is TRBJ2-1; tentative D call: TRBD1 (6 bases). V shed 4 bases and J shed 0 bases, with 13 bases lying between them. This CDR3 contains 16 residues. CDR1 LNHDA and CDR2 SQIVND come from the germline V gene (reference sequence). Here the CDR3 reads CASSTGTTSSYNEQFF. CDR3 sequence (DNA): TGTGCCAGTAGTACTGGGACAACTAGCTCCTACAATGAGCAGTTCTTC. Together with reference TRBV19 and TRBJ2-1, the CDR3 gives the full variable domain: DGGITQSPKYLFRKEGQNVTLSCEQNLNHDAMYWYRQDPGQGLRLIYYSQIVNDFQKGDIAEGYSVSREKKESFPLTVTSAQKNPTAFYLCASSTGTTSSYNEQFFGPGTRLTVL.

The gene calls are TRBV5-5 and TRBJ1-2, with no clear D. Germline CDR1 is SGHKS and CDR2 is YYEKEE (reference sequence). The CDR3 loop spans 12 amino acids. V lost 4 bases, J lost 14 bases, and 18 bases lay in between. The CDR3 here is CASSQIQPQVTF. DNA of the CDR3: TGTGCCAGCAGCCAAATACAACCCCAGGTTACCTTC.

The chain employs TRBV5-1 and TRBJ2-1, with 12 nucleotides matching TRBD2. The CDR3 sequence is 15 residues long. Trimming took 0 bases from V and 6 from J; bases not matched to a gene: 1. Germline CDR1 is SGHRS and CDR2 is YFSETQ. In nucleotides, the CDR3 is TGCGCCAGCAGCTTGGAACTAGCGGGAGGCAATGAGCAGTTCTTC. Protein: CASSLELAGGNEQFF.

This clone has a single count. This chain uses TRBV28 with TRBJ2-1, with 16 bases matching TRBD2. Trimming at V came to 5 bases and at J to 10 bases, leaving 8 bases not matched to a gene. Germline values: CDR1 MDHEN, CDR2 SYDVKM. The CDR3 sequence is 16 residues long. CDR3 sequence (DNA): TGTGCCAGCAGTCGAGGGACTAGCGGGAGGGCGGGCGAGCAGTTCTTC. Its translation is CASSRGTSGRAGEQFF. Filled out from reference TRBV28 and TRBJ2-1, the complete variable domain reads DVKVTQSSRYLVKRTGEKVFLECVQDMDHENMFWYRQDPGLGLRLIYFSYDVKMKEKGDIPEGYSVSREKKERFSLILESASTNQTSMYLCASSRGTSGRAGEQFFGPGTRLTVL.